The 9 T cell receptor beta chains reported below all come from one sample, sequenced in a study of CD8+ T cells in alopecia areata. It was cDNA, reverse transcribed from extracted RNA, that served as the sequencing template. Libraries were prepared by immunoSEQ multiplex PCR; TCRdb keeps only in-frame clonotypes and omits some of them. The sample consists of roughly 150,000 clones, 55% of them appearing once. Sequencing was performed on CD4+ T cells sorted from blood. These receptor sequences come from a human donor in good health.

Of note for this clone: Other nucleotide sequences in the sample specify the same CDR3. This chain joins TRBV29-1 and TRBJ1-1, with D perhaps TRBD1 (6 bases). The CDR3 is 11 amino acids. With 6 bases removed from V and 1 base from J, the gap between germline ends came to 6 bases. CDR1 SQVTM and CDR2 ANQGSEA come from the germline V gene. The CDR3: CSVQGNTEAFF. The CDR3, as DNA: TGCAGCGTACAGGGGAACACTGAAGCTTTCTTT.

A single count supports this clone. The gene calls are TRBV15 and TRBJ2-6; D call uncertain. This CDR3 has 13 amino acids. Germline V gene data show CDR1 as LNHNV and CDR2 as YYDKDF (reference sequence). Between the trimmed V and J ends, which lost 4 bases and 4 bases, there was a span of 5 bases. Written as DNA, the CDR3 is TGTGCCACCAGCATGTCCGGGGCCAACGTCCTGACTTTC. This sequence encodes CATSMSGANVLTF.

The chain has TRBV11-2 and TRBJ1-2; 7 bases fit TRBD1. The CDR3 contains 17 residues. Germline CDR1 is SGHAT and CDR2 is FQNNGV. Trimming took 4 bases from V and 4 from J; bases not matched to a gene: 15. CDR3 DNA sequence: TGTGCCAGCAGCTCACTGAAGACAGGGCGAAATCTCTATGGCTACACCTTC. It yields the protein CASSSLKTGRNLYGYTF.

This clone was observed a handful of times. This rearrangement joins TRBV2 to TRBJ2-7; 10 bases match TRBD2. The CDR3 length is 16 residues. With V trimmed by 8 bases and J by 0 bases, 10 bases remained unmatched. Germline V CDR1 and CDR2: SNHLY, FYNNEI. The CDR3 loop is CASRWTSGTSSYEQYF. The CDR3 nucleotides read TGTGCCAGCCGGTGGACTAGCGGTACGAGCTCCTACGAGCAGTACTTC.

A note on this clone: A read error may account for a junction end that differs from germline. The CDR3 is CANSLHDLNEQYF. CDR3 bases: TGTGCCAACAGCTTGCACGACTTAAACGAGCAGTACTTC. This chain links TRBV7-9 with TRBJ2-7, with D unresolved. Germline CDR1 reads SEHNR; CDR2 reads FQNEAQ (reference sequence). This CDR3 comprises 13 residues.

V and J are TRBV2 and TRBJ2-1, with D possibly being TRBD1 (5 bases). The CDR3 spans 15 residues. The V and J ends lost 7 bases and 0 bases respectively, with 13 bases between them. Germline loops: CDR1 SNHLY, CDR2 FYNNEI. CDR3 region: CASKQAQISYNEQFF. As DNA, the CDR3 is TGTGCCAGCAAACAGGCCCAGATCTCCTACAATGAGCAGTTCTTC.

The CDR3 DNA is TGCGCCAGCAGCCAAGGAGGGACCCCCTACAATGAGCAGTTCTTC. It is translated as CASSQGGTPYNEQFF. The V gene is TRBV4-1, the J gene TRBJ2-1, with D perhaps TRBD1 or TRBD2 (5 bases each). V was trimmed by 1 base and J by 2 bases, leaving 9 bases between them. The length of the CDR3 is 15 residues. Germline loops: CDR1 MGHRA, CDR2 YSYEKL.

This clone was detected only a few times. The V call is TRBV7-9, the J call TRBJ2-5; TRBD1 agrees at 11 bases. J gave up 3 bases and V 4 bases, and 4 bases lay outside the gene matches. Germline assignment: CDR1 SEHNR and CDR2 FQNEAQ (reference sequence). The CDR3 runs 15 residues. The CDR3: CASSSGQGAEETQYF. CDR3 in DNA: TGTGCCAGCAGCTCCGGACAGGGGGCGGAAGAGACCCAGTACTTC.

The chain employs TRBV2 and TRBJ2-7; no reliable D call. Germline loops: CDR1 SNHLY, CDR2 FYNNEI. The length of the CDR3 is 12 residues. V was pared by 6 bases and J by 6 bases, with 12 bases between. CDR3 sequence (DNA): TGTGCCAGCAGAGGGAAGGTCGCCGAGCAGTACTTC. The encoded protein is CASRGKVAEQYF.